This T cell receptor (beta chain) appears in the sequencing data of a study of T-cell memory formation after mild COVID-19. In the study overall: TCR clusters were mostly donor specific. Broader study findings: Clones that contracted clustered mainly in CM and EM if CD4+ and in EMRA if CD8+.

The V end was cut by 3 bases, the J end by 5 bases, with 10 bases between. This CDR3 has 13 residues. Germline V gene lookup returns CDR1 SGHTA and CDR2 FQGTGA. TCRdb called the 5' RACE reads again in MiXCR, with one record for every CDR3 protein. Of about 400,000 distinct CDR3 sequences listed, approximately 15% are singletons. This clonotype was counted between two and nine times. What it recognizes is unknown. V usage is TRBV7-3 and J usage is TRBJ1-1, with D hard to call. This receptor was identified in a man younger than 35 who had mild COVID-19 (a few samples of this study predate the infection). Cell type and time point are not known. Sequencing was carried out using PBMCs or a T cell subset sorted from them (not recorded which). The CDR3 region is CASSFRSETEAFF. CDR3 in DNA: TGTGCCAGCAGCTTCCGATCAGAGACTGAAGCTTTCTTT.